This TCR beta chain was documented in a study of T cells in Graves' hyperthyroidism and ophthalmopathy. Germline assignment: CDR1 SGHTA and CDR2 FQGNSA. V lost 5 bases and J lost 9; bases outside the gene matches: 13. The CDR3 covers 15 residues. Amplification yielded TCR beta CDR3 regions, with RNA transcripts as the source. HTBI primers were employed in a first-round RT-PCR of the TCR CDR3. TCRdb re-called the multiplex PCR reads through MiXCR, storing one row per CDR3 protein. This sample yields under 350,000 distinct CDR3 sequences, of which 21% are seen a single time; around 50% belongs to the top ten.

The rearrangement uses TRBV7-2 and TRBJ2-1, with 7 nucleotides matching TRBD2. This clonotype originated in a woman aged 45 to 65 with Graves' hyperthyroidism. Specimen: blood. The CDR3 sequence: CASSQDRGGPGEQFF. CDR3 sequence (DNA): TGTGCCAGCAGCCAAGATCGGGGAGGGCCGGGTGAGCAGTTCTTC.